Listed below are T cell receptor beta chains from one sample, sequenced in a study of low-dose radiotherapy and immunotherapy resistance in tumors. TCRdb redid the calling of the reads with MiXCR, one entry per CDR3 protein. This table holds more than 70,000 distinct CDR3 sequences, around a fifth found once. Source: PBMCs, taken after low-dose radiotherapy plus immunotherapy. The origin of the receptors is a female donor with ovarian cancer. The conserved cysteine and the conserved F or W are not part of the CDR3 here. Each record gives: clone size, V gene, J gene, CDR3 protein. For some rows the clone size is stated as once, few or many, or as a class when expanded; others skip it.

>many|TRBV28|TRBJ1-1
ASTSDSARGTEAF
>many|TRBV20-1|TRBJ2-5
SATGTEIQETQY
>many|TRBV7-6|TRBJ2-2
ASSLESPLTGELF
>many|TRBV28|TRBJ2-5
ASSGGLAGTTSETQY
>many|TRBV2|TRBJ1-2
ASSEARGSNYGYT
>.|TRBV19|TRBJ1-3
ASSIGGGRGNTIY
>many|TRBV7-2|TRBJ2-7
ASSLAVGRAKLSYEQY
>.|TRBV30|TRBJ1-1
AWSVPGKGWMNTEAF
>many|TRBV5-4|TRBJ2-7
ASSYRGTGRHEQY
>many|TRBV27|TRBJ1-6
ASRRPGTGGSSPLH
>many|TRBV6-2/TRBV6-3|TRBJ2-7
ASSLTGAQY
>many|TRBV6-2/TRBV6-3|TRBJ2-1
ASSRRRAGVDYNEQF
>few|TRBV28|TRBJ2-7
ASSFEYEQY
>many|TRBV13|TRBJ2-3
ASSFPTEYTDTQY
>few|TRBV6-1|TRBJ1-2
ASSGDRASGYGYT
>.|TRBV6-2/TRBV6-3|TRBJ2-1
ASRTGGPNHEQF
>few|TRBV7-9|TRBJ2-3
ASSSLERTDTQY
>many|TRBV7-3|TRBJ2-1
ASSFVAGGADEQF
>.|TRBV12-3/TRBV12-4|TRBJ2-6
ASSLESRTRGANVLT
>.|TRBV7-9|TRBJ1-1
ASSPDRVNTEAF
>many|TRBV7-2|TRBJ2-1
ASSLGSSSANEQF
>many|TRBV7-4|TRBJ1-5
ASSLGAWGNQPQH
>many|TRBV9|TRBJ2-3
ASSGTSGGAGVTDTQY
>.|TRBV27|TRBJ2-7
ASSLYRRGYEQY
>few|TRBV11-2|TRBJ2-1
ASSSASSSYNEQF
>many|TRBV7-2|TRBJ1-5
ASSLRGGQPQH
>.|TRBV6-6|TRBJ1-5
ASTRRTGGYNQPQH
>many|TRBV2|TRBJ1-1
ASKTGIWETEAF
>many|TRBV14|TRBJ1-1
ASSPQVLNTEAF
>many|TRBV29-1|TRBJ1-2
SVETTPNYGYT
>many|TRBV2|TRBJ2-3
ASGPLTGSTDTQY
>many|TRBV12-3/TRBV12-4|TRBJ2-2
ASSLTTGELF
>many|TRBV7-2|TRBJ2-3
ASSLRAGGPRTDTQY
>many|TRBV6-2/TRBV6-3|TRBJ1-2
ASSSKVTNYGYT
>many|TRBV5-4|TRBJ1-1
ASSLRGLNTEAF
>many|TRBV10-3|TRBJ2-3
ATGPLGAGGGTDTQY
>many|TRBV5-6|TRBJ1-2
ASSLEGIHGYT
>many|TRBV6-2/TRBV6-3|TRBJ1-3
ATSKGDGNTIY
>many|TRBV12-3/TRBV12-4|TRBJ1-6
ASSFFAQGGNSPLH
>many|TRBV18|TRBJ1-4
ASSEEAGPLLMKKLF
>many|TRBV20-1|TRBJ1-6
SARDFVAGGWGSSYNSPLH
>many|TRBV5-1|TRBJ2-5
ASSLVGETQY
>many|TRBV3-1|TRBJ2-1
ASSIPSGGNEQF
>many|TRBV5-4|TRBJ2-2
ASSLAHSGTGELF
>once|TRBV7-2|TRBJ2-1
ASSAVSYNEQF
>many|TRBV20-1|TRBJ2-7
SAGHGRGGHSYEQY
>many|TRBV6-8|TRBJ1-2
ASSYSDPTNPNGYT
>many|TRBV20-1|TRBJ2-1
SARASGITYNEQF
>many|TRBV7-2|TRBJ1-4
ASSFGSRGAEEKLF